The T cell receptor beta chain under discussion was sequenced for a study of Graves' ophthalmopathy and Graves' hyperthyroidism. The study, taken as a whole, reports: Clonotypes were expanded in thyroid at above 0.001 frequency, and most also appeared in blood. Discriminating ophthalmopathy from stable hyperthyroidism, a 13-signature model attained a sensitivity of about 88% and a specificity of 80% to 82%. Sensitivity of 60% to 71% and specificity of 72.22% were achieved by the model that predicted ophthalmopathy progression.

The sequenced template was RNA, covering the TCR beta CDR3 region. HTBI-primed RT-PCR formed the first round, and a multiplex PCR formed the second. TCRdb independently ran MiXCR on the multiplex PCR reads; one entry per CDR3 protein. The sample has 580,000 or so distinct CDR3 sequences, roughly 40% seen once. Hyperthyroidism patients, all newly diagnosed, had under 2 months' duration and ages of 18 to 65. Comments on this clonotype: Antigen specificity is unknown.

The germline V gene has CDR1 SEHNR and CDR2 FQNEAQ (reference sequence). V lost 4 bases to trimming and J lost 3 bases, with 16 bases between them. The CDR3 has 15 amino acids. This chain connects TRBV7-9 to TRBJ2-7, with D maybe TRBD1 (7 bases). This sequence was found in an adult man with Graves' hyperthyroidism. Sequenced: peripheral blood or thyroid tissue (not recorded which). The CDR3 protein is CASSYDRARGYEQYF. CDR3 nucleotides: TGTGCCAGCAGCTACGACAGGGCGCGGGGCTACGAGCAGTACTTC.